This T cell receptor (beta chain) was documented in a study of circulating and synovial CD4+ cells in juvenile arthritis. Sequenced by immunoSEQ multiplex PCR; TCRdb stores in-frame clones only, minus some. This sample has under 40,000 clones, with around 96% found just once. J was trimmed by 9 bases and V by 5 bases; bases with no gene match: 6. Germline-derived CDR1 and CDR2 are SGHVS and FNYEAQ. CDR3 length: 13 amino acids. The sequenced material came from CD4+ T cells from blood. The clonotype comes from a human donor with juvenile idiopathic arthritis. This chain connects TRBV7-6 to TRBJ2-1; 8 nucleotides match TRBD1. The CDR3 reads CASSPGGGIEQFF. CDR3 bases: TGTGCCAGCAGCCCAGGGGGCGGGATTGAGCAGTTCTTC.